Listed here are 9 T cell receptor beta chains from one sample, sequenced in a study of T cells in Graves' hyperthyroidism and ophthalmopathy. The source material, RNA transcripts, was used to amplify TCR beta CDR3 regions. TCR CDR3 underwent first-round RT-PCR with the HTBI primer set. TCRdb re-derived calls from the multiplex PCR reads in MiXCR, one entry per CDR3 protein. Among about 640,000 distinct CDR3 sequences listed, more than 20% were seen once. The material sequenced was blood. These TCRs come from a man aged 25-45 years with Graves' ophthalmopathy.

The chain has TRBV28 and TRBJ2-7; 10 positions match TRBD2. This CDR3 contains 15 residues. Trimming cost V 6 bases and J 3 bases; bases outside gene matches: 8. Germline V gene sequence: CDR1 MDHEN, CDR2 SYDVKM. CDR3 nucleotide sequence: TGTGCCAGCAGGGCGTCTAGCGGGAGAATCTACGAGCAGTACTTC. Translated: CASRASSGRIYEQYF. The full variable domain, completed using reference TRBV28 and TRBJ2-7, is DVKVTQSSRYLVKRTGEKVFLECVQDMDHENMFWYRQDPGLGLRLIYFSYDVKMKEKGDIPEGYSVSREKKERFSLILESASTNQTSMYLCASRASSGRIYEQYFGPGTRLTVT.

This clonotype appeared once. This may be a read error: a much more frequent sequence differs by one nucleotide. This chain's CDR3 is CASSYDERVNEQYF. CDR3 bases: TGTGCCAGCAGTTACGACGAAAGGGTCAACGAGCAGTACTTC. This chain connects TRBV6-2 or TRBV6-3 to TRBJ2-7; no definite D call. V was shortened by 2 bases and J by 5 bases, with 13 bases between the two germline ends. The germline V gene has CDR1 MNHEY and CDR2 SVGEGT. This CDR3 is built from 14 residues.

As concerns this clonotype: The junction departs from germline at one end; a sequencing error may be responsible. The genes are TRBV12-3 or TRBV12-4 and TRBJ2-2, with 8 bases fitting TRBD1. This CDR3 contains 12 residues. The CDR3 coding sequence is TGTACCAGCGAACAGGGGGCCGGGGAGCTGTTTTTT. Amino acid sequence: CTSEQGAGELFF.

This clonotype has at least ten counts. The chain couples TRBV6-5 to TRBJ1-2; D is ambiguous. This CDR3 is built from 11 residues. Germline V gene lookup returns CDR1 MNHEY and CDR2 SVGAGI. Trimming stripped 2 bases from V and 2 bases from J, with 0 bases between. CDR3 protein: CASSYNYGYTF. CDR3 bases: TGTGCCAGCAGTTACAACTATGGCTACACCTTC.

This clonotype was detected a few times. V gene TRBV20-1 combines with J gene TRBJ2-1, with TRBD1 matching 7 bases. Trimming removed 5 bases from V and 8 bases from J; junction bases left unmatched: 0. The V gene's germline CDR1 is DFQATT and CDR2 SNEGSKA (reference sequence). The length of the CDR3 is 10 residues. The CDR3 nucleotides are TGCAGTGCTGGACAGGATGAGCAGTTCTTC. Protein: CSAGQDEQFF.

This clonotype was seen many times. The V and J genes are TRBV2 and TRBJ2-2, with D possibly being TRBD1 (5 bases). V was shortened by 1 base and J by 2 bases, with 14 bases between the two germline ends. The CDR3 sequence is 17 residues long. CDR1 and CDR2 from the germline V gene are SNHLY and FYNNEI. The CDR3 DNA reads TGTGCCAGCAGTGAAGTATACAGGATATCTAACACCGGGGAGCTGTTTTTT. Translated, it gives CASSEVYRISNTGELFF.

This clonotype was observed a few times. This chain uses TRBV28 with TRBJ1-6; D ambiguous. The germline V and J ends were trimmed by 7 bases and 7 bases, with 8 bases remaining between them. The germline CDR1 and CDR2 sequences are MDHEN and SYDVKM. CDR3 length: 12 residues. The CDR3 loop is CASTGENSPLHF. The CDR3 region has the DNA TGTGCCAGCACTGGTGAGAATTCACCCCTCCACTTT. Full variable domain (missing parts from reference TRBV28 and TRBJ1-6): DVKVTQSSRYLVKRTGEKVFLECVQDMDHENMFWYRQDPGLGLRLIYFSYDVKMKEKGDIPEGYSVSREKKERFSLILESASTNQTSMYLCASTGENSPLHFGNGTRLTVT.

The chain carries TRBV9 and TRBJ2-5; D perhaps matches TRBD2 (6 bases). Germline CDR1 reads SGDLS; CDR2 reads YYNGEE. The V end lost 0 bases, the J end lost 4 bases, and 13 bases lay between the germline ends. The CDR3 covers 15 residues. CDR3 sequence (DNA): TGTGCCAGCAGCGTAGCTGGAGGGGCAGGAGAGACCCAGTACTTC. The encoded protein is CASSVAGGAGETQYF.

The DNA for the CDR3 is TGCAGTGCTAGAACCAGCGCCGACTACAATGAGCAGTTCTTC. Protein product: CSARTSADYNEQFF. The J gene is TRBJ2-1, the V gene TRBV20-1, with D unclear. Germline-derived CDR1 and CDR2 are DFQATT and SNEGSKA (reference sequence). This CDR3 comprises 14 residues. Trimming removed 2 bases from V and 3 bases from J, with 11 bases in between.